Listed below are T cell receptor beta chains from one sample, sequenced in a study of blood T cell repertoires in COVID-19. Sequencing was performed with immunoSEQ multiplex PCR; in TCRdb, only in-frame clones are kept and a portion is missing. The table shows roughly 150,000 clones, with under 90% occurring only once. The sequencing sample was made of PBMCs or T cells enriched from blood (not recorded which). Receptor source: a woman aged 55 to 70 who had recovered from COVID-19. Both conserved end residues are trimmed from each CDR3. Fields, in order: CDR3 protein, J gene, V gene.

CDR3 protein: ATSKSGSSGELF
J gene: TRBJ2-2
V gene: TRBV24-1

CDR3 protein: ATRQAGGNTIY
J gene: TRBJ1-3
V gene: TRBV3-1/TRBV3-2

CDR3 protein: ASSSLPNYGYT
J gene: TRBJ1-2
V gene: TRBV12-3/TRBV12-4

CDR3 protein: ASSSQGYQPQH
J gene: TRBJ1-5
V gene: TRBV6-9

CDR3 protein: ASSEYQAGRSNQPQH
J gene: TRBJ1-5
V gene: TRBV10-2

CDR3 protein: AWNQNSGNTIY
J gene: TRBJ1-3
V gene: TRBV30

CDR3 protein: ASSESGTLSAGNTIY
J gene: TRBJ1-3
V gene: TRBV25-1

CDR3 protein: ASSWTPTGELF
J gene: TRBJ2-2
V gene: TRBV6-5

CDR3 protein: ASRGQFTDTQY
J gene: TRBJ2-3
V gene: TRBV6-5

CDR3 protein: ASSHGGGRNSPLH
J gene: TRBJ1-6
V gene: TRBV10-2

CDR3 protein: ASSVGAGEYFSYEQY
J gene: TRBJ2-7
V gene: TRBV9

CDR3 protein: ASASGGPNEQF
J gene: TRBJ2-1
V gene: TRBV5-1

CDR3 protein: ASSEVGGSRTYEQY
J gene: TRBJ2-7
V gene: TRBV2

CDR3 protein: ASSLALTGGTEAF
J gene: TRBJ1-1
V gene: TRBV7-9

CDR3 protein: ASSQGPYGYT
J gene: TRBJ1-2
V gene: TRBV5-6

CDR3 protein: AWSVIREKLF
J gene: TRBJ1-4
V gene: TRBV30

CDR3 protein: ASRFRTSGLQETQY
J gene: TRBJ2-5
V gene: TRBV2

CDR3 protein: ASSTAGQGATIY
J gene: TRBJ1-3
V gene: TRBV3-1/TRBV3-2

CDR3 protein: ASSQDSYGYT
J gene: TRBJ1-2
V gene: TRBV5-1

CDR3 protein: ASSSTSGGGPYEQY
J gene: TRBJ2-7
V gene: TRBV7-2

CDR3 protein: ASSYIIQGEAF
J gene: TRBJ1-1
V gene: TRBV6-5

CDR3 protein: ASSLGQGVGAYGYT
J gene: TRBJ1-2
V gene: TRBV5-1

CDR3 protein: ASSASGDGYT
J gene: TRBJ1-2
V gene: TRBV9

CDR3 protein: SVGELNNSPLH
J gene: TRBJ1-6
V gene: TRBV29-1

CDR3 protein: ASSDSGQLNSPLH
J gene: TRBJ1-6
V gene: TRBV2

CDR3 protein: ASSYDSYYNEQF
J gene: TRBJ2-1
V gene: TRBV6-5

CDR3 protein: ASSRLDRGREVNQPQH
J gene: TRBJ1-5
V gene: TRBV23-1

CDR3 protein: ASRGTGDNSPLH
J gene: TRBJ1-6
V gene: TRBV5-1

CDR3 protein: ASSQVDGDYEQY
J gene: TRBJ2-7
V gene: TRBV4-1

CDR3 protein: ASSQRGGATELF
J gene: TRBJ2-2
V gene: TRBV3-1/TRBV3-2

CDR3 protein: ASSEVRNSNQPQH
J gene: TRBJ1-5
V gene: TRBV6-1

CDR3 protein: SVEDSNYGYT
J gene: TRBJ1-2
V gene: TRBV29-1